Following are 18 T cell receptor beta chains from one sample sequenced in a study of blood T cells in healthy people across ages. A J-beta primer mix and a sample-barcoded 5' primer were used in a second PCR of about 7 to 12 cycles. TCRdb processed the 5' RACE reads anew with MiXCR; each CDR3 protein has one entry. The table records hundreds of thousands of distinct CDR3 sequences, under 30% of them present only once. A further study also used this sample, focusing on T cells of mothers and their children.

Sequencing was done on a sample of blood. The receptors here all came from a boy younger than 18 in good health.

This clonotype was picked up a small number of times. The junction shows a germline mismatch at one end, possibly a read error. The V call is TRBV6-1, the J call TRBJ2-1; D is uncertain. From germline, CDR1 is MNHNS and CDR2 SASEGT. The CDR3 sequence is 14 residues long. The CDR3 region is CASSVGPRYNEQFF. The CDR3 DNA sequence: TGTGCCAGCAGCGTCGGGCCTCGGTACAACGAGCAGTTCTTC.

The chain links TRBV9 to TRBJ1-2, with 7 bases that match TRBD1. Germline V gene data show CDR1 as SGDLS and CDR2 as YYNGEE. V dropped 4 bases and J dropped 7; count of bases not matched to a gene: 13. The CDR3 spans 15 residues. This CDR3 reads CASSSKGAELSGYTF. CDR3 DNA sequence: TGTGCCAGCAGCTCCAAGGGGGCAGAGCTTTCTGGCTACACCTTC.

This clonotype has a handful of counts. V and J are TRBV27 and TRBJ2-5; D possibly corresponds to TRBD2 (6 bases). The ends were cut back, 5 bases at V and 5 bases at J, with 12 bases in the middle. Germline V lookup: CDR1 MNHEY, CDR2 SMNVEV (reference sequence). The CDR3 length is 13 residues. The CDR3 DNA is TGTGCCAGCAGTATCGGGGGAGAGGAGACCCAGTACTTC. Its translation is CASSIGGEETQYF.

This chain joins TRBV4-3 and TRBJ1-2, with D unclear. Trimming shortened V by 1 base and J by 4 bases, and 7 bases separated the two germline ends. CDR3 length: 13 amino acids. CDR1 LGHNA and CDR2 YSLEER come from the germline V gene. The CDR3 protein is CASSQARAYGYTF. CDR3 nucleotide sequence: TGCGCCAGCAGCCAAGCGAGGGCCTATGGCTACACCTTC.

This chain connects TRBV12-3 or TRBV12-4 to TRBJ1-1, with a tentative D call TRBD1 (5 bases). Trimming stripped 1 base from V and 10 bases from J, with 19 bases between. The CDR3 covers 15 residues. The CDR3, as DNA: TGTGCCAGCAGTTTAGGGGGCCCTTTCCGGAACCGAGCTTTCTTT. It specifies CASSLGGPFRNRAFF.

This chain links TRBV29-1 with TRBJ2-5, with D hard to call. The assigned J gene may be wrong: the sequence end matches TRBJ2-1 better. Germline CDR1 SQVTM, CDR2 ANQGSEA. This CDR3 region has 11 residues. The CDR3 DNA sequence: TGCAGCGCGCGGCCGAAACCGGGGCAGTTCTTC. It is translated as CSARPKPGQFF.

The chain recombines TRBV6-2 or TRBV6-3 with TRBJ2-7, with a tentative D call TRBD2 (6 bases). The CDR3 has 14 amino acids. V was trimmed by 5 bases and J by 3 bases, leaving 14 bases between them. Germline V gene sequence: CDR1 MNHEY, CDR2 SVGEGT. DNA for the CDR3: TGTGCCAGCAGTCCCTTGGGGCGGGACTACGAGCAGTACTTC. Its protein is CASSPLGRDYEQYF.

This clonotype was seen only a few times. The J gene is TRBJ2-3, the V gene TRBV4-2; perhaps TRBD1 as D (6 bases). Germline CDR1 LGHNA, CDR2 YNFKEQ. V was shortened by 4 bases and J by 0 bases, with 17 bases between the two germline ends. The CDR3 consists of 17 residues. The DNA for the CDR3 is TGTGCCAGCAGCCTCATCACCGGGACAACTAGCACAGATACGCAGTATTTT. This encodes CASSLITGTTSTDTQYF.

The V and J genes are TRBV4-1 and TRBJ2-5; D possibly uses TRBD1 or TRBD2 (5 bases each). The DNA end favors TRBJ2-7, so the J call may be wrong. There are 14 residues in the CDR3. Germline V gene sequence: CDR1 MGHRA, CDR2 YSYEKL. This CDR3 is CASSAAGTHYEQYF. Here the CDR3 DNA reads TGCGCCAGCAGCGCCGCCGGGACCCACTACGAGCAGTACTTC.

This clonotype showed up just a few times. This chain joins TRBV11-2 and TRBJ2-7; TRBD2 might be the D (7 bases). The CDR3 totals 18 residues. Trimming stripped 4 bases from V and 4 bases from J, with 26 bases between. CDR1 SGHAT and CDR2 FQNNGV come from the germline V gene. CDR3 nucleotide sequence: TGTGCCAGCAGCTCAAAACCCGGAGGGGGGGCTCTTCTTTACGAGCAGTACTTC. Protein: CASSSKPGGGALLYEQYF. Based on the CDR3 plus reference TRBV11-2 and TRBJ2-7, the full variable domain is EAGVAQSPRYKIIEKRQSVAFWCNPISGHATLYWYQQILGQGPKLLIQFQNNGVVDDSQLPKDRFSAERLKGVDSTLKIQPAKLEDSAVYLCASSSKPGGGALLYEQYFGPGTRLTVT.

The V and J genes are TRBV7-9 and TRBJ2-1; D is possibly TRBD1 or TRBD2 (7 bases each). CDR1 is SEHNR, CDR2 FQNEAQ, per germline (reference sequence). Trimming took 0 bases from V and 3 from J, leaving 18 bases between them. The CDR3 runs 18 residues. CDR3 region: CASSLARGTQGGYNEQFF. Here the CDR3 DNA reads TGTGCCAGCAGCTTAGCGCGGGGGACCCAGGGGGGCTACAATGAGCAGTTCTTC.

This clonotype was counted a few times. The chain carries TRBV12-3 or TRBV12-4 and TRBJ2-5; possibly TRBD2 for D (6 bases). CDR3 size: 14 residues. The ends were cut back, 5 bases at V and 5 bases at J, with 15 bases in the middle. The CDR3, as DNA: TGTGCCAGCAGTCCCCTAGCGACGGGGGAGACCCAGTACTTC. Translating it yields CASSPLATGETQYF.

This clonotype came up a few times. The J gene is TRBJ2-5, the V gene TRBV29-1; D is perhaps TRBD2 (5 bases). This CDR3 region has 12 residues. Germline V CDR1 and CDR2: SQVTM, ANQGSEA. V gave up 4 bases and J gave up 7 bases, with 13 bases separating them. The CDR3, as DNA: TGCAGCGTTGGCGGGCGCGTACGGACCCAGTACTTC. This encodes CSVGGRVRTQYF. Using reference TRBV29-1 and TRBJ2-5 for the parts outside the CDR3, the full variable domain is SAVISQKPSRDICQRGTSLTIQCQVDSQVTMMFWYRQQPGQSLTLIATANQGSEATYESGFVIDKFPISRPNLTFSTLTVSNMSPEDSSIYLCSVGGRVRTQYFGPGTRLLVL.

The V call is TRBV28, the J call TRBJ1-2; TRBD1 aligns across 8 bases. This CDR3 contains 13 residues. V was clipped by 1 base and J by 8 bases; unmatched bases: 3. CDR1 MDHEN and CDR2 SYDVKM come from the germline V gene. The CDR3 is CASSLLGQEGYTF. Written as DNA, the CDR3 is TGTGCCAGCAGTTTATTGGGACAGGAGGGCTACACCTTC.

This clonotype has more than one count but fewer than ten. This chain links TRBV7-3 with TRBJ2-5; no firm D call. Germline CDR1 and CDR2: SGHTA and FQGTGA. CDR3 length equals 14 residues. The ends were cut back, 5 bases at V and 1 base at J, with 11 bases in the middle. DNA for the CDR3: TGTGCCAGCAGCCTTAACAGTGGCCAAGAGACCCAGTACTTC. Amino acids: CASSLNSGQETQYF.

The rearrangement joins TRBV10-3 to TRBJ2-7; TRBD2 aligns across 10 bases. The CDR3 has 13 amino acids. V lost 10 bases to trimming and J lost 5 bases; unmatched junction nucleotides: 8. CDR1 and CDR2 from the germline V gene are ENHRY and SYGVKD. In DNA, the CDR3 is TGTGCCACCCTAGCGGGAGTAGGAAACGAGCAGTACTTC. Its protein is CATLAGVGNEQYF.

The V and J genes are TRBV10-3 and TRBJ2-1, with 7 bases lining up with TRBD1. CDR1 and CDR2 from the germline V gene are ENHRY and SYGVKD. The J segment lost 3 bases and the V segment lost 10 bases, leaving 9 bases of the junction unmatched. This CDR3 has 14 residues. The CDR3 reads CATLDRSLYNEQFF. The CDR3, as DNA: TGTGCCACTCTGGACAGGTCCCTCTACAATGAGCAGTTCTTC.

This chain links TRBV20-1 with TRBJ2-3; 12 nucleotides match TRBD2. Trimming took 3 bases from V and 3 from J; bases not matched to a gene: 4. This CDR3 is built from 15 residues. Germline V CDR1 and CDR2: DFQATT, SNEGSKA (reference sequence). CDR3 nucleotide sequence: TGCAGTGCTAGGGAGACTAGCGGGAGAACAGATACGCAGTATTTT. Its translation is CSARETSGRTDTQYF.